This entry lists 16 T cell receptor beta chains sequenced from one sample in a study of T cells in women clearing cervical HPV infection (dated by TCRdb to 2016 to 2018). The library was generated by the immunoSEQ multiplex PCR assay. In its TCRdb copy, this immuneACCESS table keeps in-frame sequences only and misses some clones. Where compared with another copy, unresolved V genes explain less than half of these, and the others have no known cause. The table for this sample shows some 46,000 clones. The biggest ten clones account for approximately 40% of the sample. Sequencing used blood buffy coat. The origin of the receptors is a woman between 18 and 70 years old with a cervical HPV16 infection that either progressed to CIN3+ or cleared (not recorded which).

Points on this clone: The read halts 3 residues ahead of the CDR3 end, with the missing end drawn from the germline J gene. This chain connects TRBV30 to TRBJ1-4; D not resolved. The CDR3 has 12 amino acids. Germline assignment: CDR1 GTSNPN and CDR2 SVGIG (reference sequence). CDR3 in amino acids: CAWGYEGGVLFF. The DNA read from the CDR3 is TGTGCCTGGGGGTATGAGGGCGGGGTA.

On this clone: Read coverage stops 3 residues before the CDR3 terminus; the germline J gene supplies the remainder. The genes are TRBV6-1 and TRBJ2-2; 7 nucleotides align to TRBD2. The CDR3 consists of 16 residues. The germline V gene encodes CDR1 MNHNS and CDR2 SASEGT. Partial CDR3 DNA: TGTGCCAGCAGTGAAGTAGTTCCAGGCGGGGGTGAAAAG. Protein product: CASSEVVPGGGEK. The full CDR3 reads CASSEVVPGGGEKLFF.

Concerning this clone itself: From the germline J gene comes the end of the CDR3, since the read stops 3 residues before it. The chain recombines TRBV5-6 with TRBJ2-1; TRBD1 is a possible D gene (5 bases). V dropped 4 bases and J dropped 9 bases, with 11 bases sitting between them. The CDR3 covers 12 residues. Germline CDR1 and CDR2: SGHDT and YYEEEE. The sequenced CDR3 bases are TGTGCCAGCAGCCTCGACAGCTCTGAG. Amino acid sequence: CASSLDSSE. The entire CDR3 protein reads CASSLDSSEQFF.

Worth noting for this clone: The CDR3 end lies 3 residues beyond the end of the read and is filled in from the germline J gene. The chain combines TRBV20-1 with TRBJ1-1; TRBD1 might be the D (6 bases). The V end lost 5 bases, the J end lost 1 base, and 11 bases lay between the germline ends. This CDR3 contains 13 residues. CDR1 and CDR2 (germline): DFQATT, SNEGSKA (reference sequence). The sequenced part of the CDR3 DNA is TGCAGTGCTTCCAAGGACAGGAACACTGAA. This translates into CSASKDRNTE. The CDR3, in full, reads CSASKDRNTEAFF.

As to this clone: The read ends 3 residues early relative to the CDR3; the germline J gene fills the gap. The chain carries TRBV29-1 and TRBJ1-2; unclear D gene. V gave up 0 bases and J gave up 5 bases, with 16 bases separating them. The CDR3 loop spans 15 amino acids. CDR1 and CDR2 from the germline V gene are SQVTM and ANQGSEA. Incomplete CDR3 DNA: TGCAGCGTTGAAGATACAGCATCCCCAAATTATGGC. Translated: CSVEDTASPNYG. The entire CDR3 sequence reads CSVEDTASPNYGYTF.

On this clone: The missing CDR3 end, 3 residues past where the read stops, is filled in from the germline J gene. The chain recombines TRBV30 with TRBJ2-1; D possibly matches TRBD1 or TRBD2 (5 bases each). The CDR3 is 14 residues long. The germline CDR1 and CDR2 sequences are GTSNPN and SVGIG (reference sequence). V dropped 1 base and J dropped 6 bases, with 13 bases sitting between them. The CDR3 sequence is CAWSGGRGSNEQFF. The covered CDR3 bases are TGTGCCTGGAGTGGGGGCCGAGGGAGCAATGAG.

This chain's CDR3 is CASSRAGGGYNEQFF. The sequenced part of the CDR3 DNA is TGTGCCAGCAGTCGGGCGGGGGGGGGCTACAATGAG. The chain uses TRBV6-2 or TRBV6-3 and TRBJ2-1; TRBD2 aligns across 9 bases. The read terminates 3 residues before the CDR3 end, so the remaining end is supplied by the germline J gene. Looked up from germline, CDR1 is MNHEY and CDR2 is SVGEGT. After removal of 5 bases from V and 3 bases from J, the junction contained 5 bases not matched to a gene. This CDR3 spans 15 amino acids.

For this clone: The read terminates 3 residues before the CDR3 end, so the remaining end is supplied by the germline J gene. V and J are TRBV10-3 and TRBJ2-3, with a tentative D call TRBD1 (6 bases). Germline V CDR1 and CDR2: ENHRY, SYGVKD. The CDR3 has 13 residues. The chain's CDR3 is CATAKTGDQPQYF. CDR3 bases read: TGTGCCACCGCCAAGACAGGCGATCAGCCG.

CDR3 sequence: CASSPDRGSNQPQHF. The DNA read from the CDR3 is TGTGCCAGCTCACCTGACAGGGGGAGCAATCAGCCC. The chain is built from TRBV18 and TRBJ1-5; 9 positions match TRBD1. Read coverage stops 3 residues before the CDR3 terminus; the germline J gene supplies the remainder. Trimming removed 3 bases from V and 1 base from J; junction bases left unmatched: 1. Germline V lookup: CDR1 KGHSH, CDR2 LQKENI. The length of the CDR3 is 15 residues.

Partial CDR3 DNA: TGTGCCATCAGTGAGGGGACTCGAGAGACC. It codes for CAISEGTRET. The entire CDR3 reads CAISEGTRETQYF. V is TRBV10-3 and J is TRBJ2-5; TRBD2 might be the D (6 bases). Read sequence stops 3 residues before the CDR3 end, and the germline J gene provides the missing end. Trimming cost V 2 bases and J 4 bases, with 8 bases left between them. Germline V gene lookup returns CDR1 ENHRY and CDR2 SYGVKD. CDR3 length: 13 amino acids.

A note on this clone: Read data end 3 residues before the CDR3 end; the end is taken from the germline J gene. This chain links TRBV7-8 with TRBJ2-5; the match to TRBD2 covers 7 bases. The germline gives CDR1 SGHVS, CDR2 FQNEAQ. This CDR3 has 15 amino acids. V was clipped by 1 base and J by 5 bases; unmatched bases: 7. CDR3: CASSLESWGGETQYF. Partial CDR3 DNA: TGTGCCAGCAGCTTAGAATCTTGGGGGGGGGAGACC.

The CDR3 protein is CAWGILGATYTF. The CDR3 DNA, read in part, is TGTGCCTGGGGGATTCTTGGGGCAACC. The rearrangement uses TRBV30 and TRBJ1-2, with a possible D match to TRBD1 (5 bases). Read data end 3 residues before the CDR3 end; the end is taken from the germline J gene. This CDR3 has 12 amino acids. Germline loops: CDR1 GTSNPN, CDR2 SVGIG (reference sequence).

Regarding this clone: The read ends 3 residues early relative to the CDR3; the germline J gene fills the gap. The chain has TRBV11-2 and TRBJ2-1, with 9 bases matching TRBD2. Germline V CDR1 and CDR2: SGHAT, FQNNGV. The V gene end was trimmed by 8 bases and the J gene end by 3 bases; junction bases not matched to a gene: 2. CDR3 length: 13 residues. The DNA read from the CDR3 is TGTGCCAGCGTAGCGGGAGTCTACAATGAG. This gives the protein CASVAGVYNE. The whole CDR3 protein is CASVAGVYNEQFF. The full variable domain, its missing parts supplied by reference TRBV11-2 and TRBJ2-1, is EAGVAQSPRYKIIEKRQSVAFWCNPISGHATLYWYQQILGQGPKLLIQFQNNGVVDDSQLPKDRFSAERLKGVDSTLKIQPAKLEDSAVYLCASVAGVYNEQFFGPGTRLTVL.

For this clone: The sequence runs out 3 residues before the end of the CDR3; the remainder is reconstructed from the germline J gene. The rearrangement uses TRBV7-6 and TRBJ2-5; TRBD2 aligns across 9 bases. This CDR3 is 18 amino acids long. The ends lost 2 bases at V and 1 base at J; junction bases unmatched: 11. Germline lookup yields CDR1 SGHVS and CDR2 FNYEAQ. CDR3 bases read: TGTGCCAGCAGCTTACCCCAGGGACTAGCTTGGATCCAAGAGACC. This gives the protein CASSLPQGLAWIQET. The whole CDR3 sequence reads CASSLPQGLAWIQETQYF.

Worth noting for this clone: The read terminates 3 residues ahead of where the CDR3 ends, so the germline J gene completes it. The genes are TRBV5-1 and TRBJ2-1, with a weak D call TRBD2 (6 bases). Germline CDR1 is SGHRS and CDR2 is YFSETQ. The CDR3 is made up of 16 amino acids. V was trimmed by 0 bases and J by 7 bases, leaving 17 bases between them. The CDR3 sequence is CASSLVGEGRDNEQFF. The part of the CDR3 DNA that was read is TGCGCCAGCAGCTTGGTAGGCGAAGGGCGGGATAATGAG.

CDR3 loop: CASSEGAGLGTDTQYF. The DNA read from the CDR3 is TGTGCCAGCAGTGAAGGGGCGGGGTTGGGCACAGATACG. The rearrangement links TRBV6-1 to TRBJ2-3; D may be TRBD2 (6 bases). The read ends 3 residues shy of where the CDR3 ends; the end is completed using the germline J gene. V lost 1 base to trimming and J lost 1 base, with 12 bases between them. The CDR3 is made up of 16 amino acids. Germline-derived CDR1 and CDR2 are MNHNS and SASEGT.